This T cell receptor beta chain was obtained from a study of blood T cell repertoires in COVID-19. The participants were between about 18 and 100 years old and came from about two dozen US areas. Membership in each cohort depended on participant-reported clinical history. Generated by immunoSEQ multiplex PCR, the TCRdb table keeps only in-frame clones and is missing some. The table includes 350,000 to 400,000 clones, about 90% detected once. The receptor comes from a middle-aged man in a cohort exposed to, infected with or recovered from COVID-19 (not recorded which). Sequenced sample: PBMCs or T cells enriched from blood (not recorded which).

The CDR3 DNA is TGTGCCACCAGTGATGCCGGGACAGGGAGGAATGAGCAGTTCTTC. It specifies CATSDAGTGRNEQFF. The chain employs TRBV24-1 and TRBJ2-1; 9 positions agree with TRBD1. The V and J ends lost 3 bases and 7 bases, in that order; junction bases with no gene match: 6. CDR3 length: 15 residues. CDR1 and CDR2 from the germline V gene are KGHDR and SFDVKD.